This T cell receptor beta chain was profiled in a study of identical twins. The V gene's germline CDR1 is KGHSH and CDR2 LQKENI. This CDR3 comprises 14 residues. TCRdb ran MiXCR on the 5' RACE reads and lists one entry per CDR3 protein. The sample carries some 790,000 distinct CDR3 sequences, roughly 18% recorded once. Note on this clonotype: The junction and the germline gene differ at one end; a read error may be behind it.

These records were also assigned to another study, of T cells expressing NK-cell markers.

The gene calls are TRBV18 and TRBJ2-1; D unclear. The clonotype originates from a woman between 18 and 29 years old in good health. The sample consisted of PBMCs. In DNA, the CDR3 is TGTGCCAGCTCACCACCATTCTCCGACAATGAGCAGTTCTTC. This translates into CASSPPFSDNEQFF.